These T cell receptor beta chains were read from a single sample in a study of cytomegalovirus exposure and HLA in healthy donors. Sequencing was performed with immunoSEQ multiplex PCR; in TCRdb, only in-frame clones are kept and a portion is missing. Of approximately 160,000 clones listed, 77% were seen once; the top ten hold 1.5% to 2%. Sequencing input: PBMCs. The receptors derive from a woman aged 30 to 39 in good health and CMV-seronegative. The conserved cysteine and the conserved F or W are not part of the CDR3 here. The order of the fields is clone size, J gene, V gene, CDR3 protein. Clone size appears in some rows only: once, few, many, or a class for an expanded clone.

few,TRBJ1-1,TRBV5-5,ASSLQGHTEAF
.,TRBJ1-1,TRBV6-5,ASSPGTGINTEAF
.,TRBJ1-1,TRBV5-1,ASSWDHRVSTEAF
.,TRBJ2-7,TRBV4-2,ASSQNRARDSEQY
.,TRBJ2-2,TRBV30,AQGTANTGELF
once,TRBJ2-1,TRBV27,ASSPGLAGYNEQF
.,TRBJ2-7,TRBV6-5,ASSYGTGGYEQY
few,TRBJ1-3,TRBV4-2,ASSLKPQGSSGNTIY
.,TRBJ1-1,TRBV6-5,ASSYSQKNTEAF
.,TRBJ1-2,TRBV19,ASSRQGSNYGYT
.,TRBJ2-7,TRBV15,ATSRGQGVSYEQY
.,TRBJ1-1,TRBV4-3,ASSQESGTGGTEAF
.,TRBJ2-3,TRBV5-1,ASSLDRVEDTQY
.,TRBJ1-1,TRBV19,ASSEGQLTEAF
.,TRBJ1-1,TRBV18,ASSPPSGQDWNTEAF
.,TRBJ2-5,TRBV4-1,ASSLWGRGQETQY
.,TRBJ2-7,TRBV7-9,ASSFTTGRTYEQY
.,TRBJ2-7,TRBV27,ASSLSQGLVGYEQY
.,TRBJ2-7,TRBV7-9,SSSLGGADEQY
.,TRBJ2-4,TRBV9,ASSVRGIGNIQY
.,TRBJ2-1,TRBV21-1,ARGETGVNEQF
.,TRBJ1-1,TRBV5-1,ASSSRTAMNTEAF
.,TRBJ2-7,TRBV7-9,AGGISYEQY
.,TRBJ2-4,TRBV2,ASVTGDGGFGKNIQY